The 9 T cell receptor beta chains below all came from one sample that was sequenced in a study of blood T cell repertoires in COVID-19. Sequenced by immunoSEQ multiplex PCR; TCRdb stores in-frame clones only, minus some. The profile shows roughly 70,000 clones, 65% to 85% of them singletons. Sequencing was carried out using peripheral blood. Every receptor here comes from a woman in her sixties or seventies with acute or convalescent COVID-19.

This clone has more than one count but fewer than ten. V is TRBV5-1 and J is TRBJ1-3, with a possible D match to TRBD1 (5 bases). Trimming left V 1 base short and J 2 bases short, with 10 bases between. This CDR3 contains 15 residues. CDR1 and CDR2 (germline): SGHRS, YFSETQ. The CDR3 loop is CASSLYGGAGNTIYF. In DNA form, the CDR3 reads TGCGCCAGCAGCTTGTACGGGGGTGCTGGAAACACCATATATTTT.

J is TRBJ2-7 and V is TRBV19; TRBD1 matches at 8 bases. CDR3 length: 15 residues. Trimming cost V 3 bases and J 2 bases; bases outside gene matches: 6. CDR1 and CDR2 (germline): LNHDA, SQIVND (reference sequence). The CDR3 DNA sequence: TGTGCCAGTAGTATTCAGGGGGCTTTGCCCTACGAGCAGTACTTC. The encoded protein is CASSIQGALPYEQYF.

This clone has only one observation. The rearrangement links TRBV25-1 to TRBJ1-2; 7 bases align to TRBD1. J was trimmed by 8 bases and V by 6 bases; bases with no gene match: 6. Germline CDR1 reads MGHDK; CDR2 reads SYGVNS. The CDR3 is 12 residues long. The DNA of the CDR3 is TGTGCCAGCAGCACAGGGGCGAGCGGCTACACCTTC. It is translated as CASSTGASGYTF.

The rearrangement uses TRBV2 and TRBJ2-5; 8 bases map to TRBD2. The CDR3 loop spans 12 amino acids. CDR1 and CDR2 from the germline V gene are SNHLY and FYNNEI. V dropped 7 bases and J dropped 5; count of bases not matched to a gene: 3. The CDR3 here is CASKASGETQYF. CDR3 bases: TGTGCCAGCAAGGCTAGCGGGGAGACCCAGTACTTC.

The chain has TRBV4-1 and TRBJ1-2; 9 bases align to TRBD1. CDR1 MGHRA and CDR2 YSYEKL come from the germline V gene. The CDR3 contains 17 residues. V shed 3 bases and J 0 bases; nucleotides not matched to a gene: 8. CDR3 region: CASSQGGTGYSNYGYTF. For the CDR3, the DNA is TGCGCCAGCAGCCAGGGTGGGACAGGGTACTCTAACTATGGCTACACCTTC.

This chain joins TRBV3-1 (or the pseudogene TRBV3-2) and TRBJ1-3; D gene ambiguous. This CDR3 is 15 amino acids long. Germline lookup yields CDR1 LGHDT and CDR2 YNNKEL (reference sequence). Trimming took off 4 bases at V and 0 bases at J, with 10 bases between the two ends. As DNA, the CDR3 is TGTGCCAGCAGCCTCCGCGGAGACTCTGGAAACACCATATATTTT. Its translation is CASSLRGDSGNTIYF.

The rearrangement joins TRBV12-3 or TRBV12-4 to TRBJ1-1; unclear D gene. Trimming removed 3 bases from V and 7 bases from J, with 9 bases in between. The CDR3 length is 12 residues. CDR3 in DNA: TGTGCCAGCAGTTTTGGAACAGTTGAAGCTTTCTTT. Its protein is CASSFGTVEAFF.

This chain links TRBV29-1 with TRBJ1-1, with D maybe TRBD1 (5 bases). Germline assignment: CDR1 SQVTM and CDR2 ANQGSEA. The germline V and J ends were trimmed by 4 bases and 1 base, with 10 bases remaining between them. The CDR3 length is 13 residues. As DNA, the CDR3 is TGCAGCGTTGGAAAACAGGAGAACACTGAAGCTTTCTTT. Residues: CSVGKQENTEAFF.

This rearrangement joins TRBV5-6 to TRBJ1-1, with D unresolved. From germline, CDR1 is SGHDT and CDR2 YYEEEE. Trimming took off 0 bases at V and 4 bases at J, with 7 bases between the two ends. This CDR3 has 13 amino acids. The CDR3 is CASSLGAGTEAFF. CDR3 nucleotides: TGTGCCAGCAGCTTGGGCGCAGGCACTGAAGCTTTCTTT.